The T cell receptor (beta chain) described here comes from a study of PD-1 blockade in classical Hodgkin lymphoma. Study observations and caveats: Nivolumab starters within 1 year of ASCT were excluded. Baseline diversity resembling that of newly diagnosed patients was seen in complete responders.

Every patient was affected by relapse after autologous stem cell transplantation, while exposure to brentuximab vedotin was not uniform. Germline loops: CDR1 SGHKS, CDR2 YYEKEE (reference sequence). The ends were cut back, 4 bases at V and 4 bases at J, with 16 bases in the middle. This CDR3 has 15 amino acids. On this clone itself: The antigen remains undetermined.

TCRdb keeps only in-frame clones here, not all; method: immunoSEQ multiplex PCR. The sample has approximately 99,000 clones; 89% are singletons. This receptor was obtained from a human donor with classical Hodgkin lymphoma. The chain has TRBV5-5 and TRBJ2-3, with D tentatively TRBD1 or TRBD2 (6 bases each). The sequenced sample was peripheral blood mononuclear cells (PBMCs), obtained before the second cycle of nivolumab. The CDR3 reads CASSRLGGLADTQYF. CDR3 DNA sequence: TGTGCCAGCAGCCGGCTAGGGGGGTTAGCAGATACGCAGTATTTT.